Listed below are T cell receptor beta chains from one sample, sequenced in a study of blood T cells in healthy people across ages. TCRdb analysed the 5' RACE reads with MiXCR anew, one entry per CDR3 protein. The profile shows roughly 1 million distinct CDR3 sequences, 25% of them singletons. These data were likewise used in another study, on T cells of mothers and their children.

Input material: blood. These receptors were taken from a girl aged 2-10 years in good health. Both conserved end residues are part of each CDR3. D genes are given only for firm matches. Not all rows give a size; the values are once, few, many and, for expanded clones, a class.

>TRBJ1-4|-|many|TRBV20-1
CSAVPSGKEEKLFF
TGCAGTGCTGTTCCCTCCGGGAAAGAGGAAAAACTGTTTTTT
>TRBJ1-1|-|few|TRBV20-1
CSAEGVNTEAFF
TGCAGTGCGGAGGGGGTGAACACTGAAGCTTTCTTT
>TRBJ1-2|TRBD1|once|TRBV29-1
CSVGGSGTGQGGYTF
TGCAGCGTTGGGGGGTCAGGGACAGGCCAAGGAGGCTACACCTTC
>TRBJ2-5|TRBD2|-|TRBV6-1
CASSTFSGRQETQYF
TGTGCCAGCAGTACTTTTAGCGGGCGCCAAGAGACCCAGTACTTC
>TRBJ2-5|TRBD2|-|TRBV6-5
CASRDSAGTSGQETQYF
TGTGCCAGCAGAGACTCAGCCGGGACTAGCGGTCAAGAGACCCAGTACTTC
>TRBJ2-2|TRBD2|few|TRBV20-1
CSARDQGLAGGIGELFF
TGCAGTGCTAGAGATCAGGGGCTAGCGGGAGGGATCGGGGAGCTGTTTTTT
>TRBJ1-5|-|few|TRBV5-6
CASSPGVNQPQHF
TGTGCCAGCAGCCCGGGGGTCAATCAGCCCCAGCATTTT
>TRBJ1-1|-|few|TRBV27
CASSWEGRNTEAFF
TGTGCCAGCAGTTGGGAGGGGCGGAACACTGAAGCTTTCTTT
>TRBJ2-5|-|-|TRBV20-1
CSASRGGTGSGETQYF
TGCAGTGCTTCCCGTGGGGGGACGGGGTCTGGGGAGACCCAGTACTTC
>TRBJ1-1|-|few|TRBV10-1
CARRGNVGTEAFF
TGCGCCAGGCGGGGGAATGTAGGCACTGAAGCTTTCTTT
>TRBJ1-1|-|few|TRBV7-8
CAGIGDSNTEAFF
TGTGCCGGCATTGGGGACTCGAACACTGAAGCTTTCTTT
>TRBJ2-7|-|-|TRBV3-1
CASSQAAASSYEQYF
TGTGCCAGCAGCCAAGCGGCGGCGAGCTCCTACGAGCAGTACTTC
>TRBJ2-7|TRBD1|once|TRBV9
CASSPWDSGSYEQNF
TGTGCCAGCAGCCCTTGGGACAGCGGTTCCTACGAGCAGAACTTC
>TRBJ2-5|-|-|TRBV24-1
CATSDRGEETQYF
TGTGCCACCAGTGACAGGGGCGAAGAGACCCAGTACTTC
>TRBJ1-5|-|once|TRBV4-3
CASSQVPRQPQHF
TGCGCCAGCAGCCAAGTTCCGCGACAGCCCCAGCATTTT
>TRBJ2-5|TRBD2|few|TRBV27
CASSLSLAGNWGETQYF
TGTGCCAGCAGTTTATCGCTAGCGGGGAACTGGGGGGAGACCCAGTACTTC
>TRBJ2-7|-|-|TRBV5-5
CASSFMEAYEQYF
TGTGCCAGCAGCTTCATGGAAGCCTACGAGCAGTACTTC
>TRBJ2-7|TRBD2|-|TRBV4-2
CASTYDGTSGYEQYF
TGTGCCAGCACCTACGACGGGACTAGCGGTTACGAGCAGTACTTC
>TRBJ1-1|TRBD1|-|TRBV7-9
CASSLSQGAFTMNTEAFF
TGTGCCAGCAGCTTATCGCAGGGGGCCTTTACTATGAACACTGAAGCTTTCTTT
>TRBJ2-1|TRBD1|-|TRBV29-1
CSARTGGLFSFNYNEQFF
TGCAGCGCCCGGACAGGGGGGCTTTTCAGCTTTAACTACAATGAGCAGTTCTTC
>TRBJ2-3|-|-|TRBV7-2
CASSLAGQAFLTITDTQYF
TGTGCCAGCAGCTTAGCGGGTCAGGCCTTCCTAACTATAACAGATACGCAGTATTTT
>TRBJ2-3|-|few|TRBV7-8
CASSFRNTQYF
TGTGCCAGCAGCTTCAGAAATACGCAGTATTTT
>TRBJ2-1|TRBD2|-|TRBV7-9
CASSHPPAGATYNEQFF
TGTGCCAGCAGTCACCCCCCAGCGGGGGCTACCTACAATGAGCAGTTCTTC
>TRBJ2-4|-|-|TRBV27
CASANGGYMNIQYF
TGTGCCAGCGCAAACGGTGGCTACATGAACATTCAGTACTTC
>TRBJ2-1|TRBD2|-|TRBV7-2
CASSFGGAGINEQFF
TGTGCCAGCAGCTTCGGGGGGGCGGGTATAAATGAGCAGTTCTTC
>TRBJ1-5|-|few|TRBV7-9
CASSSGGANQPQHF
TGTGCCAGCAGCTCCGGGGGGGCCAATCAGCCCCAGCATTTT
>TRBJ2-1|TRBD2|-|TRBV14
CASSLLPSGSFDEQFF
TGTGCCAGTAGCCTCCTACCTAGCGGGAGTTTCGATGAGCAGTTCTTC
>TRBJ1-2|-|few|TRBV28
CASSRTGTHANYGYTF
TGTGCCAGCAGTCGTACCGGGACCCATGCTAACTATGGCTACACCTTC
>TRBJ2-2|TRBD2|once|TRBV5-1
CASSEYQLAAGTGELFF
TGCGCCAGCAGCGAATACCAACTAGCGGCGGGCACCGGGGAGCTGTTTTTT
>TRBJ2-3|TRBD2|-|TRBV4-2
CASSGIYGTSGDTQYF
TGTGCCAGCAGCGGGATATACGGGACTAGCGGAGATACGCAGTATTTT
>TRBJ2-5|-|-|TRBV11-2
CASSNRWRDGQETQYF
TGTGCCAGCAGTAATCGGTGGCGGGACGGCCAAGAGACCCAGTACTTC
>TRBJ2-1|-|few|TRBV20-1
CSARDVAGRDYNEQFF
TGCAGTGCTAGAGACGTGGCGGGGCGGGATTACAATGAGCAGTTCTTC
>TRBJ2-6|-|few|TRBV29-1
CSVVEGAGANVLTF
TGCAGCGTTGTGGAGGGGGCTGGGGCCAACGTCCTGACTTTC
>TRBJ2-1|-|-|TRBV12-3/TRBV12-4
CASSLTLALSHEQFF
TGTGCCAGCAGTTTAACATTGGCATTATCGCATGAGCAGTTCTTC
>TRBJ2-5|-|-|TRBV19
CASSKVGLGETPYF
TGTGCCAGTAGTAAGGTGGGACTGGGAGAGACCCCGTACTTC
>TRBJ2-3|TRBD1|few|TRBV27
CASSGTVAWNTQYF
TGTGCCAGCAGCGGGACAGTCGCATGGAATACGCAGTATTTT
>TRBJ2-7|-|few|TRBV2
CASSVLDIPEQYF
TGTGCCAGCAGTGTCCTTGACATACCCGAGCAGTACTTC
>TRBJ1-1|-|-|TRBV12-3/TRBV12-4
CASRLGNEAFF
TGTGCCAGCCGCCTCGGGAATGAAGCTTTCTTT
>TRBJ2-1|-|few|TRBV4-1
CASSQMFSGMANEQFF
TGCGCCAGCAGCCAAATGTTCTCCGGGATGGCCAATGAGCAGTTCTTC